These T cell receptor beta chains were read from a single sample in a study of T cell repertoires in cytomegalovirus infection. The antigens for these receptors are not known. TCRdb ran MiXCR on the reads and lists one entry per CDR3 protein. The sample includes 750,000 to 950,000 distinct CDR3 sequences, 25% to 35% of them seen just once. The specimen comprised cultured CD8+ T cells from PBMCs, sampled from culture after CMV antigen stimulation. Receptors were obtained from a human donor in good health (CMV status not recorded). Some clones in this sample may be carry-over from other donors' samples. The CDR3 runs from the conserved cysteine through the conserved F or W. D genes are given only for firm matches. Expanded clones get a size class; other rows say once, few or many, or leave the size out.

CDR3: CASSLQGPRETQYF
DNA: TGTGCCAGCAGTTTACAGGGGCCACGGGAGACCCAGTACTTC
D: TRBD1
J: TRBJ2-5
size: few
V: TRBV2

CDR3: CASSLRGVHEQYF
DNA: TGTGCCAGCAGCTTGCGAGGGGTCCACGAGCAGTACTTC
D: .
J: TRBJ2-7
size: many
V: TRBV7-9

CDR3: CASSKVRTGGNYGYTF
DNA: TGTGCCAGCAGCAAAGTCCGTACAGGGGGAAACTATGGCTACACCTTC
D: TRBD1
J: TRBJ1-2
size: .
V: TRBV14

CDR3: CASSLPGTGYEQFF
DNA: TGTGCCAGCAGCCTACCAGGGACGGGGTATGAGCAGTTCTTC
D: .
J: TRBJ2-1
size: .
V: TRBV5-6

CDR3: CASSNGAPDYGYTF
DNA: TGTGCCAGCAGCAACGGAGCTCCGGACTATGGCTACACCTTC
D: .
J: TRBJ1-2
size: .
V: TRBV7-9

CDR3: CATRGTGAHETQYF
DNA: TGTGCTACCCGGGGGACAGGGGCCCACGAGACCCAGTACTTC
D: TRBD1
J: TRBJ2-5
size: few
V: TRBV15

CDR3: CASSFELNPMWGYTF
DNA: TGTGCCAGCAGTTTCGAGCTAAACCCTATGTGGGGCTACACCTTC
D: .
J: TRBJ1-2
size: few
V: TRBV12-3/TRBV12-4

CDR3: CASRFSGRRVTEAFF
DNA: TGTGCCAGCAGATTCTCGGGACGCCGCGTGACTGAAGCTTTCTTT
D: .
J: TRBJ1-1
size: .
V: TRBV12-3/TRBV12-4

CDR3: CASSSPGQGNGYTF
DNA: TGTGCCAGCAGCTCGCCGGGACAGGGAAATGGCTACACCTTC
D: TRBD1
J: TRBJ1-2
size: .
V: TRBV7-4

CDR3: CASSSTGTGVQPQHF
DNA: TGTGCCAGCAGCTCCACCGGGACAGGGGTCCAGCCCCAGCATTTT
D: TRBD1
J: TRBJ1-5
size: .
V: TRBV11-2

CDR3: CASGRGFREKLFF
DNA: TGTGCCAGCGGAAGGGGTTTTCGTGAAAAACTGTTTTTT
D: .
J: TRBJ1-4
size: many
V: TRBV7-6

CDR3: CASSLGADETQYF
DNA: TGTGCTAGCAGCTTAGGGGCTGACGAGACCCAGTACTTC
D: .
J: TRBJ2-5
size: few
V: TRBV7-6

CDR3: CASSLERNTIYF
DNA: TGTGCCAGCAGTTTGGAGCGAAACACCATATATTTT
D: .
J: TRBJ1-3
size: few
V: TRBV7-9

CDR3: CASSFPDEQFF
DNA: TGTGCCAGCAGCTTTCCGGATGAGCAGTTCTTC
D: .
J: TRBJ2-1
size: few
V: TRBV7-9

CDR3: CASSEEVAHSDGYTF
DNA: TGTGCCAGCAGTGAAGAAGTAGCGCACAGTGATGGCTACACCTTC
D: .
J: TRBJ1-2
size: few
V: TRBV6-1

CDR3: CASSLVFGETQYF
DNA: TGTGCTAGCAGCTTAGTCTTCGGAGAGACCCAGTACTTC
D: .
J: TRBJ2-5
size: few
V: TRBV7-7

CDR3: CASSQDGDNSGANVLTF
DNA: TGTGCCAGCAGCCAAGATGGGGACAACTCTGGGGCCAACGTCCTGACTTTC
D: .
J: TRBJ2-6
size: many
V: TRBV4-2

CDR3: CASTPFDPGGDTEAFF
DNA: TGTGCCAGCACCCCTTTCGATCCAGGGGGGGACACTGAAGCTTTCTTT
D: TRBD1
J: TRBJ1-1
size: few
V: TRBV12-3/TRBV12-4

CDR3: CASSIRGGTTEAFF
DNA: TGTGCCAGCAGTATACGGGGGGGGACCACTGAAGCTTTCTTT
D: .
J: TRBJ1-1
size: .
V: TRBV27

CDR3: CASSYGWKGPDEQYF
DNA: TGTGCCAGCAGTTACGGCTGGAAAGGACCGGACGAGCAGTACTTC
D: .
J: TRBJ2-7
size: .
V: TRBV6-6

CDR3: CASSYVGGWQDTQYF
DNA: TGTGCCAGCAGTTATGTGGGGGGGTGGCAAGATACGCAGTATTTT
D: TRBD2
J: TRBJ2-3
size: .
V: TRBV6-2/TRBV6-3